This T cell receptor beta chain is from a study of blood T cell repertoires in COVID-19. Overall study context: The study drew acute and convalescent COVID-19 samples from the United States, Italy and Spain.

Sequencing used immunoSEQ multiplex PCR; TCRdb keeps in-frame clones, though not all of them. Of 120,000 to 150,000 clones listed, less than 85% are singletons. Germline loops: CDR1 SGHRS, CDR2 YFSETQ. This CDR3 spans 15 amino acids. V was pared by 4 bases and J by 4 bases, with 10 bases of the junction left unmatched. The chain employs TRBV5-1 and TRBJ2-7, with TRBD1 matching 8 bases. The receptor's source is a woman of 80 years or more in a cohort sampled during active or convalescent COVID-19. Sequencing was done on a sample of peripheral blood. The CDR3 coding sequence is TGCGCCAGCAGCCCAGGAGGGACAGGTGGATACGAGCAGTACTTC. Its protein is CASSPGGTGGYEQYF. Drawing the rest from reference TRBV5-1 and TRBJ2-7, the complete variable domain is KAGVTQTPRYLIKTRGQQVTLSCSPISGHRSVSWYQQTPGQGLQFLFEYFSETQRNKGNFPGRFSGRQFSNSRSEMNVSTLELGDSALYLCASSPGGTGGYEQYFGPGTRLTVT.